The clone carrying this T cell receptor beta chain was seen just once. Antigen: not known. The record originates from a study of cytomegalovirus exposure and HLA in healthy donors. Study-level findings and limits: Later, an analysis showed that TCR beta chains associated with HLA were more clonally expanded than others that were equally common. The HLA-A and HLA-B alleles of most subjects were reportedly predicted accurately from TCR beta sequences.

The CDR3 contains 16 residues. The germline V gene has CDR1 SNHLY and CDR2 FYNNEI. Trimming shortened V by 0 bases and J by 1 base, and 10 bases separated the two germline ends. Both 60 Vbeta primers and 13 Jbeta primers went into the PCR. Sequenced by immunoSEQ multiplex PCR; TCRdb stores in-frame clones only, minus some. This sample has approximately 180,000 clones, with 75% found just once. This chain connects TRBV2 to TRBJ1-3, with D perhaps TRBD1 (5 bases). This TCR came from a male donor in good health and CMV-seronegative. Sequencing was done on a sample of PBMCs. This CDR3 is CASSEAWGRSGNTIYF. As DNA, the CDR3 is TGTGCCAGCAGTGAAGCATGGGGCCGATCTGGAAACACCATATATTTT.